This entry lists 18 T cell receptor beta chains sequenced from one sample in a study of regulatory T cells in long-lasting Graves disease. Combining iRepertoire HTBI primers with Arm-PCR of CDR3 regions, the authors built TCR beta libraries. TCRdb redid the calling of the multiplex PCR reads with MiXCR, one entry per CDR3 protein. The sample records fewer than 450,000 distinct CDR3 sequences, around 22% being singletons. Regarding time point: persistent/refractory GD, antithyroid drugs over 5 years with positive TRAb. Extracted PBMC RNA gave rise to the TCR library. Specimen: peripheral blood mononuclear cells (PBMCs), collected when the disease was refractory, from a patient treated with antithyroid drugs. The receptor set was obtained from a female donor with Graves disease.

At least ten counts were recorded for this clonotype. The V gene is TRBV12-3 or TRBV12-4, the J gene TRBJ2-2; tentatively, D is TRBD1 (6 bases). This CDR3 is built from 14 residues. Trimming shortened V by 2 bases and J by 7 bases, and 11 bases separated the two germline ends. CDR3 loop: CASSLYREGGELFF. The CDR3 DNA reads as TGTGCCAGCAGTTTATACAGGGAAGGCGGGGAGCTGTTTTTT.

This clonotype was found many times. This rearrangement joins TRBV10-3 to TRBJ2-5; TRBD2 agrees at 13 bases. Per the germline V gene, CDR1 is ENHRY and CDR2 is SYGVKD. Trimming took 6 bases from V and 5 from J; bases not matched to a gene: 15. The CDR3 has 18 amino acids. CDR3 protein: CAIRPGLAGEGVRETQYF. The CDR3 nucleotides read TGTGCCATCAGACCCGGACTAGCGGGAGAGGGGGTTAGGGAGACCCAGTACTTC.

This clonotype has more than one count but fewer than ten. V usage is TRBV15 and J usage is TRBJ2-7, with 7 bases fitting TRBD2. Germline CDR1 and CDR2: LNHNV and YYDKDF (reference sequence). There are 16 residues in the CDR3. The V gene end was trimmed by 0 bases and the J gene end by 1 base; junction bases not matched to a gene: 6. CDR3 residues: CATSRERLAPSYEQYF. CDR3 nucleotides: TGTGCCACCAGCAGAGAGCGACTAGCTCCTTCCTACGAGCAGTACTTC.

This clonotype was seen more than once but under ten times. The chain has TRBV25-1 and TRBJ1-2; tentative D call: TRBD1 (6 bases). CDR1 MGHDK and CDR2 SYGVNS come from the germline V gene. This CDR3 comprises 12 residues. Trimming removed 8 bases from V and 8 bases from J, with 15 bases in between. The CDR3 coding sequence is TGTGCCAGCGGAATGACAGGATTGGGCTACACCTTC. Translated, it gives CASGMTGLGYTF.

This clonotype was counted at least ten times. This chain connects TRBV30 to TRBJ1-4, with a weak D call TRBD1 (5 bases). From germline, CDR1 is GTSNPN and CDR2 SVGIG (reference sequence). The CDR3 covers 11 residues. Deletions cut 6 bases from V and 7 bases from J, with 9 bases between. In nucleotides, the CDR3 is TGTGCCTGTAAGGGGAGTGAAAAACTGTTTTTT. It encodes CACKGSEKLFF.

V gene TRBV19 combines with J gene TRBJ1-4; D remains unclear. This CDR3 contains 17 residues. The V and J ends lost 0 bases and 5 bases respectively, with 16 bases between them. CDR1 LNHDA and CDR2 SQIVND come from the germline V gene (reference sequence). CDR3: CASSIDHRAAENEKLFF. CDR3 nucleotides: TGTGCCAGTAGTATAGATCATAGGGCAGCCGAAAATGAAAAACTGTTTTTT.

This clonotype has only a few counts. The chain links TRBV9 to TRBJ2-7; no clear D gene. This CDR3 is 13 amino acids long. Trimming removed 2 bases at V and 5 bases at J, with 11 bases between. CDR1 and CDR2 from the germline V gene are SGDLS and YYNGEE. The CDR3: CASSVGPPNEQYF. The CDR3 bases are TGTGCCAGCAGCGTGGGTCCCCCAAACGAGCAGTACTTC.

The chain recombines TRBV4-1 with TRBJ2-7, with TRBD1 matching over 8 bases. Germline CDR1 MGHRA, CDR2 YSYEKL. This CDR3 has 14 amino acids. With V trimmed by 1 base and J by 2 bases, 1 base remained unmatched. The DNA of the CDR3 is TGCGCCAGCAGCCAAGCGGGACAGGCCTACGAGCAGTACTTC. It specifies CASSQAGQAYEQYF.

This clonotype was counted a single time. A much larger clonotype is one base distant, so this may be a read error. The CDR3 sequence: CASKPGRQTGELFF. As DNA, the CDR3 is TGTGCCAGCAAACCGGGACGGCAAACCGGGGAGCTGTTTTTT. The V call is TRBV28, the J call TRBJ2-2, with D perhaps assigned TRBD1 or TRBD2 (5 bases each). In germline, CDR1 is MDHEN, CDR2 SYDVKM. This CDR3 region has 14 residues. V lost 7 bases and J 5 bases, leaving 14 bases between the germline ends.

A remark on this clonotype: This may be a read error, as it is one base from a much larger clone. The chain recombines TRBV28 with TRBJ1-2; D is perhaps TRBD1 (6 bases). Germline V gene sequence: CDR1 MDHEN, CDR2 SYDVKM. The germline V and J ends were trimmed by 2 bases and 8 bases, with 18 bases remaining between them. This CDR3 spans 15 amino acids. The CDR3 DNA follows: TGTGCCAGCAGTTTAGGGATCGGGGCAGGGGACGGCTACACCTTC. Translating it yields CASSLGIGAGDGYTF.

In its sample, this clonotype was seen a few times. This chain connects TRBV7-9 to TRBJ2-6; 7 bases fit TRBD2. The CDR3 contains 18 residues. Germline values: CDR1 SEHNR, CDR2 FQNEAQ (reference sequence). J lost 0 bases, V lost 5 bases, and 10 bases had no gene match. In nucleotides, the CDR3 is TGTGCCAGCAGCCTGTGGACGGGAGGACTCTCTGGGGCCAACGTCCTGACTTTC. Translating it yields CASSLWTGGLSGANVLTF.

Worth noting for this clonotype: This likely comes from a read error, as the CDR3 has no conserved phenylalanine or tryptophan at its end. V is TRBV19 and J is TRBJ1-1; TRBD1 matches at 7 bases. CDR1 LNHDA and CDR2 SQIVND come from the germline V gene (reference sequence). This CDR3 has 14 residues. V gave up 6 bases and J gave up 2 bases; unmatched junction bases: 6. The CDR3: CASSTGQTNTEAFL. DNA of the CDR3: TGTGCCAGTAGCACGGGACAGACAAACACTGAAGCTTTCCTT.

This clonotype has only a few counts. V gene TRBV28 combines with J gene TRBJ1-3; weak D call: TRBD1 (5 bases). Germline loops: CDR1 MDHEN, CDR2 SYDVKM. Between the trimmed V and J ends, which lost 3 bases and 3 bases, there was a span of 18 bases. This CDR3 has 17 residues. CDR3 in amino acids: CASSFPRPGSSGNTIYF. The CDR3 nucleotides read TGTGCCAGCAGTTTCCCTCGGCCAGGGAGCAGTGGAAACACCATATATTTT.

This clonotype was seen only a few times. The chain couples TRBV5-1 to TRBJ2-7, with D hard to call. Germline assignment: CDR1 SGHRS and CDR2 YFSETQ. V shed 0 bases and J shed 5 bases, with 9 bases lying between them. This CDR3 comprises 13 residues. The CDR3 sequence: CASSLERAHEQYF. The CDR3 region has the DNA TGCGCCAGCAGCTTGGAAAGGGCCCACGAGCAGTACTTC.

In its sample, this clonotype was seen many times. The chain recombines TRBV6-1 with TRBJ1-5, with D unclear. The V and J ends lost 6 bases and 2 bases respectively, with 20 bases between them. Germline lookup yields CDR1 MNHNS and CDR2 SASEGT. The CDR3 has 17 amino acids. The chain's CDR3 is CASRTGRTFWGNQPQHF. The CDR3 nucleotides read TGTGCCAGCAGAACCGGACGGACCTTTTGGGGCAATCAGCCCCAGCATTTT.

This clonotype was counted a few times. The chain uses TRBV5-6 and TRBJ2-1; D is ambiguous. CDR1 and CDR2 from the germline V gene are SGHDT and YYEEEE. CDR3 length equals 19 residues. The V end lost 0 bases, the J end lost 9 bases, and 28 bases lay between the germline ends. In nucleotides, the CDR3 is TGTGCCAGCAGCTTGGTGCCGGGCTCACCTCGATGGCCCAACAGTGAGCAGTTCTTC. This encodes CASSLVPGSPRWPNSEQFF.

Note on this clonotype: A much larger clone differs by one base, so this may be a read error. The CDR3 nucleotides are TGTGCCTGGATAAGGGCCACGAACACTGAAGCTTTCTTT. This codes for CAWIRATNTEAFF. The V call is TRBV30, the J call TRBJ1-1; D ambiguous. The V and J ends lost 4 bases and 1 base respectively, with 10 bases between them. There are 13 residues in the CDR3. Looked up from germline, CDR1 is GTSNPN and CDR2 is SVGIG (reference sequence). The full variable domain, rest sourced from reference TRBV30 and TRBJ1-1, is SQTIHQWPATLVQPVGSPLSLECTVEGTSNPNLYWYRQAAGRGLQLLFYSVGIGQISSEVPQNLSASRPQDRQFILSSKKLLLSDSGFYLCAWIRATNTEAFFGQGTRLTVV.

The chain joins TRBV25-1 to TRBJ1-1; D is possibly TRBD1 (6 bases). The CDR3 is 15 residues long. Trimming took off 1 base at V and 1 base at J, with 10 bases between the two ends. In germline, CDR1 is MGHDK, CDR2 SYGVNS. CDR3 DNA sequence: TGTGCCAGCAGTGAATCATTACAGGGGAACACTGAAGCTTTCTTT. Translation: CASSESLQGNTEAFF.